What follows are 31 T cell receptor beta chains derived from one specimen sequenced in a study of cytomegalovirus exposure and HLA in healthy donors. The PCR made use of 60 Vbeta and 13 Jbeta primers. Here immunoSEQ multiplex PCR was the method, and the copy in TCRdb shows in-frame clones only, minus some. The data hold some 210,000 clones, with approximately 80% observed a single time. The sequenced sample consisted of PBMCs. These TCRs come from a woman aged 45 to 65 in good health and CMV-seropositive.

This clone was observed a single time. The chain recombines TRBV6-6 with TRBJ1-4, with D maybe TRBD1 (5 bases). This CDR3 has 16 residues. Trimming removed 2 bases from V and 3 bases from J, with 13 bases in between. Germline CDR1 is MNHNY and CDR2 is SVGAGI (reference sequence). This CDR3 reads CASSYGKGLPNEKLFF. The CDR3 DNA reads TGTGCCAGCAGTTACGGGAAGGGGCTTCCTAATGAAAAACTGTTTTTT.

The rearrangement links TRBV29-1 to TRBJ1-5, with 7 bases matching TRBD1. CDR1 SQVTM and CDR2 ANQGSEA come from the germline V gene. The V gene end was trimmed by 4 bases and the J gene end by 6 bases; junction bases not matched to a gene: 6. The CDR3 loop spans 13 amino acids. The CDR3 DNA follows: TGCAGCGTTGGGGACAGTGTAGTTCAGCCCCAGCATTTT. Protein: CSVGDSVVQPQHF.

The V call is TRBV7-9, the J call TRBJ2-5; D is uncertain. CDR1 is SEHNR and CDR2 is FQNEAQ in the germline V gene (reference sequence). The CDR3 totals 15 residues. V dropped 5 bases and J dropped 4 bases, with 17 bases sitting between them. This CDR3 is CASSPATPRGETQYF. The CDR3 DNA follows: TGTGCCAGCAGCCCGGCGACCCCGAGAGGAGAGACCCAGTACTTC.

This clone was found a few times. V and J are TRBV4-1 and TRBJ1-1; TRBD1 matches at 9 bases. Germline loops: CDR1 MGHRA, CDR2 YSYEKL. The CDR3 length is 14 residues. With V trimmed by 5 bases and J by 4 bases, 5 bases remained unmatched. The CDR3 coding sequence is TGCGCCAGCAGCAACTCACAGGGGGCCACTGAAGCTTTCTTT. As protein: CASSNSQGATEAFF.

This clone was recorded once. The CDR3 loop reads CATREGLNTGELFF. CDR3 DNA: TGTGCCACCAGAGAGGGACTTAACACCGGGGAGCTGTTTTTT. The J gene is TRBJ2-2, the V gene TRBV15; D is possibly TRBD2 (6 bases). CDR1 and CDR2 (germline): LNHNV, YYDKDF (reference sequence). The CDR3 runs 14 residues. Trimming took off 6 bases at V and 2 bases at J, with 10 bases between the two ends.

The gene calls are TRBV30 and TRBJ2-5, with a tentative D call TRBD2 (5 bases). The germline V gene encodes CDR1 GTSNPN and CDR2 SVGIG (reference sequence). The CDR3 sequence is 12 residues long. The CDR3 bases are TGTGGGCTAGCCCGGGGTGGGGTGACCCAGTACTTC. This codes for CGLARGGVTQYF.

The gene calls are TRBV14 and TRBJ1-2; D not resolved. V was pared by 0 bases and J by 3 bases, with 5 bases between. Germline CDR1 and CDR2: SGHDN and FVKESK. This CDR3 has 13 amino acids. CDR3 sequence: CASSQETDYGYTF. In DNA form, the CDR3 reads TGTGCCAGCAGCCAAGAAACGGACTATGGCTACACCTTC.

This clone came up a few times. The chain has TRBV15 and TRBJ1-5; the D gene is possibly TRBD1 (6 bases). V lost 2 bases, J lost 3 bases, and 8 bases lay in between. Germline V gives CDR1 LNHNV, CDR2 YYDKDF (reference sequence). CDR3 length equals 14 residues. The CDR3 DNA reads TGTGCCACCAGCAGAACAGGGATCAATCAGCCCCAGCATTTT. It translates to CATSRTGINQPQHF.

The chain has TRBV15 and TRBJ2-7; D possibly corresponds to TRBD1 (5 bases). Germline CDR1 is LNHNV and CDR2 is YYDKDF (reference sequence). With 4 bases removed from V and 1 base from J, the gap between germline ends came to 8 bases. CDR3 length equals 13 residues. The CDR3 reads CATSTRVSYEQYF. The CDR3 nucleotides are TGTGCCACCAGCACCAGGGTTTCCTACGAGCAGTACTTC.

CDR3: CASSLGGSGQTNEKLFF. In DNA, the CDR3 is TGTGCCAGCAGCTTAGGCGGCTCGGGACAGACAAATGAAAAACTGTTTTTT. The V call is TRBV7-2, the J call TRBJ1-4, with TRBD1 matching 7 bases. J gave up 5 bases and V 1 base, and 10 bases lay outside the gene matches. This CDR3 has 17 amino acids. Germline V gene sequence: CDR1 SGHTA, CDR2 FQGNSA.

V and J are TRBV19 and TRBJ1-5; D possibly corresponds to TRBD1 (6 bases). V lost 8 bases and J 2 bases, leaving 10 bases between the germline ends. CDR3 length equals 13 residues. In germline, CDR1 is LNHDA, CDR2 SQIVND (reference sequence). The CDR3 here is CASSNRGNQPQHF. DNA of the CDR3: TGTGCCAGTTCCAACAGGGGCAATCAGCCCCAGCATTTT.

V gene TRBV7-3 combines with J gene TRBJ2-7; D may be TRBD2 (5 bases). The ends were cut back, 2 bases at V and 4 bases at J, with 9 bases in the middle. The CDR3 is 13 amino acids. Germline lookup yields CDR1 SGHTA and CDR2 FQGTGA. CDR3 DNA: TGTGCCAGCAGCTTACTTGAGGGTTACGAGCAGTACTTC. It is translated as CASSLLEGYEQYF.

The chain carries TRBV27 and TRBJ2-1, with D possibly matching TRBD2 (7 bases). Trimming removed 8 bases from V and 7 bases from J, with 18 bases in between. The germline V gene has CDR1 MNHEY and CDR2 SMNVEV (reference sequence). The CDR3 contains 14 residues. The CDR3 DNA reads TGTGCCAGCGTGGCCCGGGGGGCGACAAATGAGCAGTTCTTC. It encodes CASVARGATNEQFF.

This clone appeared once. The chain recombines TRBV15 with TRBJ2-4; 8 bases are a match to TRBD1. V dropped 5 bases and J dropped 3; count of bases not matched to a gene: 3. From germline, CDR1 is LNHNV and CDR2 YYDKDF (reference sequence). This CDR3 contains 14 residues. The CDR3 DNA reads as TGTGCCACCAGCGGACAGGGCCTCAAAAACATTCAGTACTTC. Residues: CATSGQGLKNIQYF.

This clone was detected only once. The rearrangement joins TRBV19 to TRBJ2-2; perhaps TRBD1 as D (5 bases). CDR1 and CDR2 from the germline V gene are LNHDA and SQIVND (reference sequence). The V gene lost 3 bases and the J gene lost 5 bases, with 13 bases spanning the gap. The CDR3 has 15 amino acids. The CDR3 DNA reads TGTGCCAGTAGTATCGGTGGGGCGCGGACCGGGGAGCTGTTTTTT. Residues: CASSIGGARTGELFF.

J is TRBJ2-3 and V is TRBV6-1, with TRBD2 identical over 10 bases. Germline assignment: CDR1 MNHNS and CDR2 SASEGT. Trimming took 4 bases from V and 2 from J; bases not matched to a gene: 3. This CDR3 spans 15 amino acids. CDR3 nucleotide sequence: TGTGCCAGCAGTGGGACTAGCGGACTCACAGATACGCAGTATTTT. Amino acid sequence: CASSGTSGLTDTQYF.

In the case of this clone: Germline is not matched at one junction end, which may reflect a read error. V usage is TRBV6-5 and J usage is TRBJ1-2; D is possibly TRBD1 (6 bases). CDR3 size: 13 residues. Germline lookup yields CDR1 MNHEY and CDR2 SVGAGI. The CDR3 protein is CACSRATGYGYTF. The CDR3 nucleotides are TGTGCCTGCAGTCGTGCCACAGGGTATGGCTACACCTTC.

The CDR3 nucleotides read TGTGCCAGCAGCTTACTACTACAACCCACCGGGGAGCTGTTTTTT. Its translation: CASSLLLQPTGELFF. V and J are TRBV7-2 and TRBJ2-2, with D hard to call. The CDR3 covers 15 residues. Germline V gives CDR1 SGHTA, CDR2 FQGNSA. V was pared by 2 bases and J by 4 bases, with 11 bases between. The whole variable domain, remainder taken from reference TRBV7-2 and TRBJ2-2, is GAGVSQSPSNKVTEKGKDVELRCDPISGHTALYWYRQSLGQGLEFLIYFQGNSAPDKSGLPSDRFSAERTGGSVSTLTIQRTQQEDSAVYLCASSLLLQPTGELFFGEGSRLTVL.

This clone has only a few counts. The same CDR3 also results from other DNA sequences found in this sample. The gene calls are TRBV5-5 and TRBJ1-3; D is uncertain. Trimming took off 0 bases at V and 7 bases at J, with 5 bases between the two ends. There are 12 residues in the CDR3. The germline V gene has CDR1 SGHKS and CDR2 YYEKEE (reference sequence). The CDR3: CASSLAGNTIYF. CDR3 coding DNA: TGTGCCAGCAGCTTGGCGGGTAACACCATATATTTT.

V and J are TRBV7-9 and TRBJ1-3; possibly TRBD1 for D (5 bases). Trimming shortened V by 5 bases and J by 1 base, and 9 bases separated the two germline ends. Germline V gene data show CDR1 as SEHNR and CDR2 as FQNEAQ (reference sequence). This CDR3 contains 14 residues. CDR3 DNA sequence: TGTGCCAGCAGCGCCCAGGGATCTGGAAACACCATATATTTT. Protein: CASSAQGSGNTIYF.

The rearrangement links TRBV6-5 to TRBJ1-6; TRBD1 matches 7 bases. This CDR3 is 15 amino acids long. V lost 0 bases to trimming and J lost 7 bases; unmatched junction nucleotides: 3. The germline gives CDR1 MNHEY, CDR2 SVGAGI. CDR3 protein: CASSYSRGGNSPLHF. CDR3 in DNA: TGTGCCAGCAGTTACTCGAGAGGGGGCAATTCACCCCTCCACTTT.

The chain combines TRBV29-1 with TRBJ2-1, with D perhaps matching TRBD1 (5 bases). Trimming stripped 1 base from V and 5 bases from J, with 9 bases between. The CDR3 has 13 residues. From germline, CDR1 is SQVTM and CDR2 ANQGSEA. CDR3 in amino acids: CSVEGWTNNEQFF. In nucleotides, the CDR3 is TGCAGCGTTGAAGGATGGACAAACAATGAGCAGTTCTTC.

The chain joins TRBV5-4 to TRBJ2-2; 7 bases align to TRBD2. This CDR3 has 16 amino acids. Germline lookup yields CDR1 SGHNT and CDR2 YYREEE (reference sequence). The ends lost 3 bases at V and 7 bases at J; junction bases unmatched: 12. The CDR3 bases are TGTGCCAGCAGCTCGGGGCGGGGGTTGTATGGCGGGGAGCTGTTTTTT. The encoded protein is CASSSGRGLYGGELFF.

This clone occurred a few times. One end of the junction is discordant with germline, which a read error may explain. This CDR3 is CASSDSLGTLYGYTF. The DNA of the CDR3 is TGTGCCAGCAGTGACTCCCTCGGGACTCTATATGGCTACACCTTC. This chain joins TRBV6-5 and TRBJ1-2; TRBD1 might be the D (5 bases). The CDR3 extends over 15 amino acids. CDR1 is MNHEY and CDR2 is SVGAGI in the germline V gene.

CDR3 bases: TGCGCCAGCAGCTTGGTCCCGGGTAATCTGCGGGGCTACACCTTC. The encoded protein is CASSLVPGNLRGYTF. The rearrangement links TRBV5-1 to TRBJ1-2, with unresolved D. Germline V gives CDR1 SGHRS, CDR2 YFSETQ. Deletions cut 0 bases from V and 8 bases from J, with 17 bases between. This CDR3 has 15 amino acids.

The V and J genes are TRBV7-6 and TRBJ2-7, with D possibly being TRBD1 (6 bases). Trimming took 0 bases from V and 5 from J, leaving 11 bases between them. CDR3 length equals 14 residues. The germline CDR1 and CDR2 sequences are SGHVS and FNYEAQ. The CDR3, as DNA: TGTGCCAGCAGCTTAGCCTACAGGGTCCACGAGCAGTACTTC. This gives the protein CASSLAYRVHEQYF.

As for this clone: This sample also contains other DNA sequences that code for the same CDR3. The chain links TRBV18 to TRBJ1-1, with D tentatively TRBD1 (6 bases). CDR1 and CDR2 (germline): KGHSH, LQKENI. The CDR3 is 13 amino acids. Deletions cut 4 bases from V and 2 bases from J, with 8 bases between. The CDR3 region is CASSQGVNTEAFF. The CDR3 nucleotides are TGTGCCAGCTCACAGGGGGTTAACACTGAAGCTTTCTTT. Filled out from reference TRBV18 and TRBJ1-1, the complete variable domain reads NAGVMQNPRHLVRRRGQEARLRCSPMKGHSHVYWYRQLPEEGLKFMVYLQKENIIDESGMPKERFSAEFPKEGPSILRIQQVVRGDSAAYFCASSQGVNTEAFFGQGTRLTVV.

The chain uses TRBV25-1 and TRBJ1-2; D gene uncertain. V lost 6 bases and J lost 5, with 19 bases in between. Germline assignment: CDR1 MGHDK and CDR2 SYGVNS. CDR3 size: 15 residues. This CDR3 reads CASSDRLQQPYGYTF. CDR3 DNA: TGTGCCAGCAGCGATCGGTTACAGCAACCTTATGGCTACACCTTC.

The J gene is TRBJ1-1, the V gene TRBV13, with D unresolved. Trimming pared 5 bases from V and 1 base from J, leaving 14 bases between. CDR1 is PRHDT, CDR2 FYEKMQ, per germline (reference sequence). The CDR3 is 15 amino acids. The CDR3 loop is CASSPEVVGNTEAFF. CDR3 DNA sequence: TGTGCCAGCAGCCCAGAGGTGGTGGGGAACACTGAAGCTTTCTTT.

V usage is TRBV19 and J usage is TRBJ1-5, with TRBD1 matching 7 bases. The ends lost 7 bases at V and 7 bases at J; junction bases unmatched: 19. This CDR3 spans 17 amino acids. From germline, CDR1 is LNHDA and CDR2 SQIVND (reference sequence). The CDR3 sequence is CASTDPGRGLMGQPQHF. CDR3 nucleotide sequence: TGTGCCAGTACCGACCCCGGGAGGGGGCTAATGGGGCAGCCCCAGCATTTT.

J is TRBJ1-2 and V is TRBV6-5, with TRBD1 matching over 9 bases. Per the germline V gene, CDR1 is MNHEY and CDR2 is SVGAGI. The CDR3 consists of 13 residues. V gave up 4 bases and J gave up 8 bases; unmatched junction bases: 5. The CDR3 protein is CASSSGQGSGYTF. CDR3 nucleotides: TGTGCCAGCAGTTCGGGACAGGGATCCGGCTACACCTTC.